A single sample is the source of the 19 T cell receptor beta chains below, sequenced in a study of T cell changes during pregnancy in multiple sclerosis. TCRdb's copy holds only in-frame clones and misses some; the assay was immunoSEQ multiplex PCR. The sample gives about 38,000 clones, just under 95% of which show up once; approximately 8.3% is in the top ten. Material: CD8+ T cells from peripheral blood mononuclear cells, obtained in the third trimester of pregnancy. Source of these receptors: a female donor with multiple sclerosis, enrolled in a pregnancy study.

The chain carries TRBV10-3 and TRBJ2-3, with D possibly matching TRBD2 (5 bases). Germline lookup yields CDR1 ENHRY and CDR2 SYGVKD. V shed 2 bases and J shed 3 bases, with 9 bases lying between them. This CDR3 is built from 14 residues. CDR3 sequence: CAISEVGETDTQYF. CDR3 bases: TGTGCCATCAGTGAGGTCGGGGAGACAGATACGCAGTATTTT.

The chain recombines TRBV29-1 with TRBJ2-7; D unclear. CDR3 size: 13 residues. Trimming removed 5 bases from V and 0 bases from J, with 11 bases in between. Germline values: CDR1 SQVTM, CDR2 ANQGSEA. The DNA for the CDR3 is TGCAGCGTTCTTTCCGGTATCTCCTACGAGCAGTACTTC. This translates into CSVLSGISYEQYF.

Comment on this clone: Mismatch with germline at one junction end may stem from a read error. The chain links TRBV7-7 to TRBJ2-2; 7 nucleotides agree with TRBD1. Germline V gives CDR1 SSHAT, CDR2 FNYEAQ (reference sequence). The length of the CDR3 is 14 residues. The CDR3 loop reads CASMTGSNTGELFF. The DNA of the CDR3 is TGTGCTAGCATGACAGGGTCGAACACCGGGGAGCTGTTTTTT.

J is TRBJ2-1 and V is TRBV27; the match to TRBD2 covers 9 bases. J was trimmed by 9 bases and V by 2 bases; bases with no gene match: 5. Germline CDR1 MNHEY, CDR2 SMNVEV (reference sequence). The CDR3 is 14 residues long. The CDR3: CASSLSGGSGEQFF. CDR3 sequence (DNA): TGTGCCAGCAGTTTAAGCGGGGGGTCAGGTGAGCAGTTCTTC.

This clone showed up just once. The CDR3 DNA reads as TGTGCCAGCAGTGAAGGTGGGGGGGAAGCTTTCTTT. Protein: CASSEGGGEAFF. The chain links TRBV6-1 to TRBJ1-1; TRBD1 might be the D (5 bases). The V gene lost 1 base and the J gene lost 8 bases, with 8 bases spanning the gap. The CDR3 is 12 residues long. From germline, CDR1 is MNHNS and CDR2 SASEGT.

The chain is built from TRBV5-1 and TRBJ2-7; 9 bases are shared with TRBD1. The CDR3 has 15 amino acids. The V and J ends lost 4 bases and 6 bases, in that order; junction bases with no gene match: 11. Per germline, CDR1 SGHRS and CDR2 YFSETQ. CDR3 sequence reads: CASSQYTGQGGEQYF. DNA of the CDR3: TGCGCCAGCAGCCAATACACGGGACAGGGTGGCGAGCAGTACTTC.

This clone was recorded only once. The V gene is TRBV5-4, the J gene TRBJ2-7, with 7 bases lining up with TRBD2. The CDR3 runs to 14 residues. V dropped 6 bases and J dropped 2; count of bases not matched to a gene: 8. From germline, CDR1 is SGHNT and CDR2 YYREEE (reference sequence). CDR3 DNA sequence: TGTGCCAGCACCACGCGGGGGAGGGCCTACGAGCAGTACTTC. This encodes CASTTRGRAYEQYF.

The chain employs TRBV6-6 and TRBJ1-5, with D uncertain. The CDR3 spans 15 residues. The germline V gene encodes CDR1 MNHNY and CDR2 SVGAGI (reference sequence). Deletions cut 6 bases from V and 2 bases from J, with 14 bases between. Here the CDR3 reads CASSTEGSGNQPQHF. CDR3 sequence (DNA): TGTGCCAGCAGCACGGAGGGAAGCGGCAATCAGCCCCAGCATTTT.

This clone has just one count. The rearrangement uses TRBV5-6 and TRBJ1-2; no firm D call. The CDR3 covers 11 residues. Germline V gene data show CDR1 as SGHDT and CDR2 as YYEEEE. Trimming took off 2 bases at V and 6 bases at J, with 5 bases between the two ends. The CDR3 DNA reads TGTGCCAGCAGCTTTAGTAATGGCTACACCTTC. It encodes CASSFSNGYTF.

This rearrangement joins TRBV13 to TRBJ2-7; TRBD1 matches at 9 bases. Germline loops: CDR1 PRHDT, CDR2 FYEKMQ (reference sequence). This CDR3 region has 15 residues. The V segment lost 6 bases and the J segment 5 bases; nucleotides outside the gene matches: 11. DNA of the CDR3: TGTGCCAGCAGGGCCAAGGGACAGGGAGTTAACGAGCAGTACTTC. Protein product: CASRAKGQGVNEQYF.

This chain joins TRBV15 and TRBJ2-3; 9 positions match TRBD2. This CDR3 has 15 amino acids. Germline assignment: CDR1 LNHNV and CDR2 YYDKDF (reference sequence). V gave up 4 bases and J gave up 6 bases; unmatched junction bases: 8. The CDR3 DNA reads as TGTGCCACCAGCACTGGCGGGGGGGAGGCGGATACGCAGTATTTT. It translates to CATSTGGGEADTQYF. Looking up the rest from reference TRBV15 and TRBJ2-3 gives the full variable domain: DAMVIQNPRYQVTQFGKPVTLSCSQTLNHNVMYWYQQKSSQAPKLLFHYYDKDFNNEADTPDNFQSRRPNTSFCFLDIRSPGLGDTAMYLCATSTGGGEADTQYFGPGTRLTVL.

The chain uses TRBV5-4 and TRBJ2-7; TRBD2 aligns across 8 bases. This CDR3 is 14 amino acids long. Germline-derived CDR1 and CDR2 are SGHNT and YYREEE (reference sequence). Germline trimming cut 5 bases from V and 0 bases from J; bases unmatched to any gene: 4. CDR3 DNA: TGTGCCAGCAGTTTAGCGGGGAACTCCTACGAGCAGTACTTC. Translated, it gives CASSLAGNSYEQYF. The variable domain in full, with the rest retrieved from reference TRBV5-4 and TRBJ2-7, is ETGVTQSPTHLIKTRGQQVTLRCSSQSGHNTVSWYQQALGQGPQFIFQYYREEENGRGNFPPRFSGLQFPNYSSELNVNALELDDSALYLCASSLAGNSYEQYFGPGTRLTVT.

The chain joins TRBV21-1 to TRBJ2-3; TRBD1, the table's D call, lacks a check against the DNA. TRBV21-1 is given as a pseudogene. This CDR3 has 19 residues. The CDR3 DNA reads as TGTGCCAGCAGCTACCTGCGACACGGGACAGGGAGTAGCACAGATACGCAGTATTTT. Its protein is CASSYLRHGTGSSTDTQYF.

In nucleotides, the CDR3 is TGCGCCAGCAGCTTGGAAGGGGGCGAGCCCCAGCATTTT. This gives the protein CASSLEGGEPQHF. This chain joins TRBV5-1 and TRBJ1-5; 7 bases map to TRBD1. The CDR3 consists of 13 residues. Germline V gene data show CDR1 as SGHRS and CDR2 as YFSETQ. After removal of 0 bases from V and 8 bases from J, the junction contained 2 bases not matched to a gene. Complete variable domain (other parts from reference TRBV5-1 and TRBJ1-5): KAGVTQTPRYLIKTRGQQVTLSCSPISGHRSVSWYQQTPGQGLQFLFEYFSETQRNKGNFPGRFSGRQFSNSRSEMNVSTLELGDSALYLCASSLEGGEPQHFGDGTRLSIL.

V is TRBV6-1 and J is TRBJ1-1, with 7 positions matching TRBD1. This CDR3 spans 13 amino acids. With 6 bases clipped from V and 6 bases from J, the junction kept 7 bases outside the gene matches. Germline CDR1 is MNHNS and CDR2 is SASEGT. CDR3 sequence (DNA): TGTGCCAGCAGAGCTACAGGGGAGGCTGAAGCTTTCTTT. Its protein product is CASRATGEAEAFF.

The gene calls are TRBV5-4 and TRBJ1-6, with unresolved D. Germline V gene lookup returns CDR1 SGHNT and CDR2 YYREEE (reference sequence). There are 17 residues in the CDR3. Trimming removed 3 bases at V and 10 bases at J, with 23 bases between. In DNA form, the CDR3 reads TGTGCCAGCAGCTCGGACGGACTACCTACCCAGTGGTCACCCCTCCACTTT. Protein sequence: CASSSDGLPTQWSPLHF. The full variable domain, rest sourced from reference TRBV5-4 and TRBJ1-6, is ETGVTQSPTHLIKTRGQQVTLRCSSQSGHNTVSWYQQALGQGPQFIFQYYREEENGRGNFPPRFSGLQFPNYSSELNVNALELDDSALYLCASSSDGLPTQWSPLHFGNGTRLTVT.

The V call is TRBV5-6, the J call TRBJ2-1, with D perhaps matching TRBD1 (5 bases). Germline V gene data show CDR1 as SGHDT and CDR2 as YYEEEE. The CDR3 loop spans 15 amino acids. V was shortened by 4 bases and J by 0 bases, with 11 bases between the two germline ends. The DNA for the CDR3 is TGTGCCAGCAGCCTGACAGCGAACTCCTACAATGAGCAGTTCTTC. Translation: CASSLTANSYNEQFF.

This clone was detected only a few times. V and J are TRBV27 and TRBJ1-4; possible D gene TRBD1, 5 bases. The CDR3 covers 15 residues. V shed 0 bases and J shed 10 bases, with 15 bases lying between them. CDR1 and CDR2 (germline): MNHEY, SMNVEV (reference sequence). The CDR3: CASSLSRGLSGKLFF. The CDR3 region has the DNA TGTGCCAGCAGTTTATCGCGGGGCCTAAGTGGAAAACTGTTTTTT.

The chain joins TRBV27 to TRBJ2-7; 8 nucleotides align to TRBD1. From germline, CDR1 is MNHEY and CDR2 SMNVEV (reference sequence). J lost 3 bases, V lost 5 bases, and 9 bases had no gene match. This CDR3 is built from 15 residues. The CDR3 DNA reads as TGTGCCAGCAGTAGAGGACAGGGAATAGACTACGAGCAGTACTTC. This translates into CASSRGQGIDYEQYF.